This T cell receptor beta chain was identified during a study of shared T cell receptors in the human thymus. The repertoire was sequenced with immunoSEQ multiplex PCR; TCRdb's copy has only in-frame clones and lacks some. The repertoire holds about 540,000 clones, with about 84% as singletons. Germline assignment: CDR1 MNHNS and CDR2 SASEGT. The CDR3 extends over 11 amino acids. Deletions cut 5 bases from V and 6 bases from J, with 7 bases between. The sample holds a few counts of this clone. These records were also assigned to another study, of human thymus T cells. This second report adds: Surgeons resected thymus tissue during corrective heart surgery. Related studies noted strongly shared thymic repertoires across unrelated people.

This chain links TRBV6-1 with TRBJ1-2; D possibly corresponds to TRBD1 (5 bases). The origin of this receptor is a boy under three years old with a congenital heart defect. Source material: thymocytes. The CDR3 DNA reads as TGTGCCAGCAGTTGGGGCCATGGCTACACCTTC. Protein product: CASSWGHGYTF.